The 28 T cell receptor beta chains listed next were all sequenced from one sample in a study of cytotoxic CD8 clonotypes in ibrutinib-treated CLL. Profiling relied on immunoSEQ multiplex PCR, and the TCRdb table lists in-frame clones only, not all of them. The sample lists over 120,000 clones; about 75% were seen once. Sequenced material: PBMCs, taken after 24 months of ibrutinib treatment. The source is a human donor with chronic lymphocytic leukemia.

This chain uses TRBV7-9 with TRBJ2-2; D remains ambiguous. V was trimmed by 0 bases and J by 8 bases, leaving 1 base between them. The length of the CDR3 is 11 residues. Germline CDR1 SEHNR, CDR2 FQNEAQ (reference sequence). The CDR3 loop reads CASSLAGELFF. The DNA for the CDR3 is TGTGCCAGCAGCTTAGCTGGGGAGCTGTTTTTT.

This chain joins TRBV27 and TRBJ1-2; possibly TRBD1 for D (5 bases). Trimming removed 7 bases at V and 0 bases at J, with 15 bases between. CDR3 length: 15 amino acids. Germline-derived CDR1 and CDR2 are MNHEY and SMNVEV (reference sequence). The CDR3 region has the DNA TGTGCCAGCACCCCTCGGATGGGGGCTAACTATGGCTACACCTTC. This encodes CASTPRMGANYGYTF.

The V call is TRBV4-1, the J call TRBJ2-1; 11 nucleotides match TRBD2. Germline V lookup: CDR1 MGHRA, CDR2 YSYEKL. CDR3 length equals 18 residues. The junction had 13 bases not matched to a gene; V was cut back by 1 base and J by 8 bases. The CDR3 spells CASSQASQLAGVSYEQFF. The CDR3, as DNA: TGCGCCAGCAGCCAAGCCAGCCAACTAGCGGGAGTGTCTTATGAGCAGTTCTTC.

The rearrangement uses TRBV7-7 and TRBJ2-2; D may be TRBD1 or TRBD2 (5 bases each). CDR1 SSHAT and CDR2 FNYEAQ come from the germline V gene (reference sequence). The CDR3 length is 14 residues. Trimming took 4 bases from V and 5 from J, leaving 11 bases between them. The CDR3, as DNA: TGTGCCAGCAGCTCGGGACCAGGGACCGGGGAGCTGTTTTTT. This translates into CASSSGPGTGELFF.

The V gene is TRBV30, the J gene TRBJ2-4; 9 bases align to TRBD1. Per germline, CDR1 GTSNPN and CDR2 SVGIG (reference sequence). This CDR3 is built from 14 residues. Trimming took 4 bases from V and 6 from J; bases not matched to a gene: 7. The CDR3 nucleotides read TGTGCCTGGACCCGGGACAGGGTTTCAAACATTCAGTACTTC. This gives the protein CAWTRDRVSNIQYF.

The CDR3 sequence: CASSSGYEKLFF. The CDR3 DNA is TGTGCCAGCAGCAGTGGTTACGAAAAACTGTTTTTT. V and J are TRBV27 and TRBJ1-4; D is uncertain. The CDR3 is 12 amino acids. V lost 6 bases, J lost 8 bases, and 10 bases lay in between. Germline loops: CDR1 MNHEY, CDR2 SMNVEV (reference sequence).

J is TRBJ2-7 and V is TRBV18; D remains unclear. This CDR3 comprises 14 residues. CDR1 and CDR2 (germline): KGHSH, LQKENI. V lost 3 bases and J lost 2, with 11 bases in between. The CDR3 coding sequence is TGTGCCAGCTCACCTCTAACGGACCCCTACGAGCAGTACTTC. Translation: CASSPLTDPYEQYF.

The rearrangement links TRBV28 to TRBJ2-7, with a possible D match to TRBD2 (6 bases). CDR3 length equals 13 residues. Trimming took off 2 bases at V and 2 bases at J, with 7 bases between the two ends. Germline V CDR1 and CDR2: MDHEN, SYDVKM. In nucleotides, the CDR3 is TGTGCCAGCAGTTTAGGGGAGGCCTACGAGCAGTACTTC. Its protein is CASSLGEAYEQYF.

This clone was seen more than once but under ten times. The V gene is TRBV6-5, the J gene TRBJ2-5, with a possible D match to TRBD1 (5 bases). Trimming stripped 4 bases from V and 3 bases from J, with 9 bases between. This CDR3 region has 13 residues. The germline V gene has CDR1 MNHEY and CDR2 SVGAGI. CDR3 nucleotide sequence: TGTGCCAGCAGTTGGGGCCTGAAAGAGACCCAGTACTTC. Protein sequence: CASSWGLKETQYF.

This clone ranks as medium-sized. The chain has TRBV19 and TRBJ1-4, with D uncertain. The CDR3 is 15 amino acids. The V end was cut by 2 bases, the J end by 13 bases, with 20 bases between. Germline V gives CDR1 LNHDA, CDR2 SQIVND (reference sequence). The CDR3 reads CASSIRNSGAGGLFF. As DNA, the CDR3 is TGTGCCAGTAGTATAAGGAACAGTGGAGCGGGCGGACTGTTTTTT.

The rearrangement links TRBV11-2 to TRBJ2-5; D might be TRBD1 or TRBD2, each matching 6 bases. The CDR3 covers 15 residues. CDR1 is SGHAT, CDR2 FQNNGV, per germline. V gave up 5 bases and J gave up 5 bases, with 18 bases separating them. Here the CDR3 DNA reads TGTGCCAGCAGCCGAGTTTTGGGGGGCCGTGAGACCCAGTACTTC. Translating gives CASSRVLGGRETQYF.

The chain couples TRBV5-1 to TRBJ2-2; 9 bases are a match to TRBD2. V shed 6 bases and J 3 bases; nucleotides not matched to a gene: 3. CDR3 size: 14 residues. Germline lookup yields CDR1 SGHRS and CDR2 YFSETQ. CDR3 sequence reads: CASTRGGDTGELFF. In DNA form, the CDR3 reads TGCGCCAGCACCCGCGGGGGGGACACCGGGGAGCTGTTTTTT.

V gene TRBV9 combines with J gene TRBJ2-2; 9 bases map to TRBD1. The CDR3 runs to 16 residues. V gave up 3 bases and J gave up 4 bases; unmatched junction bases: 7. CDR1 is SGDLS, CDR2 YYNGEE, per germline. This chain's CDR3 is CASSETGTGSTGELFF. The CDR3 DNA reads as TGTGCCAGCAGCGAAACCGGGACAGGGAGCACCGGGGAGCTGTTTTTT.

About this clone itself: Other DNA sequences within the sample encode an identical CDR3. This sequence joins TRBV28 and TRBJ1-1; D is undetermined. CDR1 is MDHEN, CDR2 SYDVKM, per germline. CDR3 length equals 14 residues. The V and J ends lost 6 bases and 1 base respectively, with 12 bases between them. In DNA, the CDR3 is TGTGCCAGCAGACCGACACCGAAGAACACTGAAGCTTTCTTT. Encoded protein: CASRPTPKNTEAFF. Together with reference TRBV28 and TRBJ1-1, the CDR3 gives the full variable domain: DVKVTQSSRYLVKRTGEKVFLECVQDMDHENMFWYRQDPGLGLRLIYFSYDVKMKEKGDIPEGYSVSREKKERFSLILESASTNQTSMYLCASRPTPKNTEAFFGQGTRLTVV.

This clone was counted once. CDR3 coding DNA: TGTGCCAGCAGCCCGGAAAGGGGAGTCGGTGAAGAAAAACTGTTTTTT. This sequence encodes CASSPERGVGEEKLFF. The chain employs TRBV5-6 and TRBJ1-4, with D perhaps matching TRBD1 (5 bases). V lost 4 bases and J lost 8, with 21 bases in between. CDR1 is SGHDT, CDR2 YYEEEE, per germline. The CDR3 extends over 16 amino acids.

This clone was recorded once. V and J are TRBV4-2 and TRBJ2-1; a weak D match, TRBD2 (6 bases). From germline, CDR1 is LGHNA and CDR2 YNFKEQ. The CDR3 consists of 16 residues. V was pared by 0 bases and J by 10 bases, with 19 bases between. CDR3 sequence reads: CASSQDVAREEGEQFF. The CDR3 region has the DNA TGTGCCAGCAGCCAAGATGTTGCGAGGGAGGAGGGGGAGCAGTTCTTC.

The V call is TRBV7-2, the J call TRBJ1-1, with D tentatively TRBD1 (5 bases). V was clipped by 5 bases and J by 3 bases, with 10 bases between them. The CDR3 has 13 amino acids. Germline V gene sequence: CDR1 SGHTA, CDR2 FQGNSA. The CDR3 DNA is TGTGCCAGCAGCCAGGGTGGGGACACTGAAGCTTTCTTT. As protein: CASSQGGDTEAFF.

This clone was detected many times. CDR3 protein: CASSPLTGVIETQYF. The CDR3, as DNA: TGTGCCAGCTCACCGCTCACAGGGGTGATAGAGACCCAGTACTTC. V usage is TRBV18 and J usage is TRBJ2-5; 7 nucleotides line up with TRBD1. The J segment lost 4 bases and the V segment lost 3 bases, leaving 8 bases of the junction unmatched. CDR1 KGHSH and CDR2 LQKENI come from the germline V gene. The CDR3 extends over 15 amino acids.

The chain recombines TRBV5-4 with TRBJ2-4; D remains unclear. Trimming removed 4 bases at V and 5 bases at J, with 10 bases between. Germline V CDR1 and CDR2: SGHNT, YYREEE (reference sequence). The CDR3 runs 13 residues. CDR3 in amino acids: CASSPTDQNIQYF. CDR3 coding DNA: TGTGCCAGCAGCCCGACGGATCAAAACATTCAGTACTTC.

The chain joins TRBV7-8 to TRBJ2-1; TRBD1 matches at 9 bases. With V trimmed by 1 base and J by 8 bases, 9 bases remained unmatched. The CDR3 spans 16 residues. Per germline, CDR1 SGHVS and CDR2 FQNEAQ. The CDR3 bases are TGTGCCAGCAGCTTAGGCGGCGGGACAGGGCCCCATGAGCAGTTCTTC. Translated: CASSLGGGTGPHEQFF. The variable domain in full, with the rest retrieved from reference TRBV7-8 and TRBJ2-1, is GAGVSQSPRYKVAKRGQDVALRCDPISGHVSLFWYQQALGQGPEFLTYFQNEAQLDKSGLPSDRFFAERPEGSVSTLKIQRTQQEDSAVYLCASSLGGGTGPHEQFFGPGTRLTVL.

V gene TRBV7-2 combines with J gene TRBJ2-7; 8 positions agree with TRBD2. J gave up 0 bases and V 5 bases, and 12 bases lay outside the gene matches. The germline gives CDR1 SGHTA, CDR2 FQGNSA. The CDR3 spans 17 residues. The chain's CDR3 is CASSPAASGLYSYEQYF. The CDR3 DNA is TGTGCCAGCAGCCCCGCGGCTAGCGGGTTGTACTCCTACGAGCAGTACTTC.

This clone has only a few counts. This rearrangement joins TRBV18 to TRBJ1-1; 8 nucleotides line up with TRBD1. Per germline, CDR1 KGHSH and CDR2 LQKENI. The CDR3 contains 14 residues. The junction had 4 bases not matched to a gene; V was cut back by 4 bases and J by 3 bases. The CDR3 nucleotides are TGTGCCAGCTCACAGCAACAGGGGGACACTGAAGCTTTCTTT. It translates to CASSQQQGDTEAFF.

The CDR3 spells CASSPPAGGDEQYF. The DNA of the CDR3 is TGTGCCAGCAGTCCCCCGGCAGGCGGGGACGAGCAGTACTTC. The chain is built from TRBV28 and TRBJ2-7; TRBD2 is a possible D gene (6 bases). V lost 5 bases to trimming and J lost 5 bases, with 16 bases between them. From germline, CDR1 is MDHEN and CDR2 SYDVKM. The CDR3 runs to 14 residues.

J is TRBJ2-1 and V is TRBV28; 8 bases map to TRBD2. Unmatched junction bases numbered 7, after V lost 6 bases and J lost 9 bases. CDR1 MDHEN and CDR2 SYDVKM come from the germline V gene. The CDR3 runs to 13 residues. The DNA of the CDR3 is TGTGCCAGCAGCCGTAGCGGGACGCCTGAGCAGTTCTTC. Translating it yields CASSRSGTPEQFF.

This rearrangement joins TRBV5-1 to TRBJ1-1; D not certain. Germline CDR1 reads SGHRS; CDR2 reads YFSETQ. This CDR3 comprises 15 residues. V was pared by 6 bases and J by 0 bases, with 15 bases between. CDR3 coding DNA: TGCGCCAGCAAGGCCCCGGGAGGACTGAACACTGAAGCTTTCTTT. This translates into CASKAPGGLNTEAFF. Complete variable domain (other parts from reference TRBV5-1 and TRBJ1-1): KAGVTQTPRYLIKTRGQQVTLSCSPISGHRSVSWYQQTPGQGLQFLFEYFSETQRNKGNFPGRFSGRQFSNSRSEMNVSTLELGDSALYLCASKAPGGLNTEAFFGQGTRLTVV.

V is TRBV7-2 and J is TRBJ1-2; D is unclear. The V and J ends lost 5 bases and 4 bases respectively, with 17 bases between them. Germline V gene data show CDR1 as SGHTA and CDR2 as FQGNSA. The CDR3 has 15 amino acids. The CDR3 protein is CASSVDSSLGYGYTF. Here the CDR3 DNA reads TGTGCCAGCAGCGTGGATAGCTCACTAGGCTATGGCTACACCTTC.

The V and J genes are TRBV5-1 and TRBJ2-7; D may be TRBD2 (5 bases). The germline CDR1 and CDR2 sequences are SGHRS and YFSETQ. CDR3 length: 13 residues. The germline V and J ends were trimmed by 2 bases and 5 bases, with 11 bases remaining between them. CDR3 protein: CASSFNAGDEQYF. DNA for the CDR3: TGCGCCAGCAGCTTCAACGCCGGGGACGAGCAGTACTTC.

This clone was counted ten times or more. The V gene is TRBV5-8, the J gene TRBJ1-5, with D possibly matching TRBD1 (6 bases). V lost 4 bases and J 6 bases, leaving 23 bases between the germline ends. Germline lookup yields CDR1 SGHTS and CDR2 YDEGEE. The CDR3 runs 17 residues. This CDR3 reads CASSRTVGGFSGQPQHF. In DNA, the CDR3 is TGTGCCAGCAGCCGGACAGTTGGGGGGTTCAGCGGTCAGCCCCAGCATTTT.